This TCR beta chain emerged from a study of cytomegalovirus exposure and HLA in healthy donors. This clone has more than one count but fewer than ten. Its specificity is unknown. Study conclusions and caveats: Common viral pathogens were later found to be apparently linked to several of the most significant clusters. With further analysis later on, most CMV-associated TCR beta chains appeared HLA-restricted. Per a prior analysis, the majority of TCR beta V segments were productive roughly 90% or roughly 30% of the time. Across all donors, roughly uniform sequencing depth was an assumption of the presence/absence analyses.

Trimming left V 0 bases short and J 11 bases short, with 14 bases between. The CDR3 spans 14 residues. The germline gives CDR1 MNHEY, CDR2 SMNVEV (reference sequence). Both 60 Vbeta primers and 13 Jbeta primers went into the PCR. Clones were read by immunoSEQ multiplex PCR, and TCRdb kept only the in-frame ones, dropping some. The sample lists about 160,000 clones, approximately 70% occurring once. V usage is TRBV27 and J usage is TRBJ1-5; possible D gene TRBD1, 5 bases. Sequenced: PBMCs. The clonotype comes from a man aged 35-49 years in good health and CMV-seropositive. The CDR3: CASSLSIGVNAQHF. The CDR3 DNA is TGTGCCAGCAGTTTATCGATAGGGGTAAACGCCCAGCATTTT.